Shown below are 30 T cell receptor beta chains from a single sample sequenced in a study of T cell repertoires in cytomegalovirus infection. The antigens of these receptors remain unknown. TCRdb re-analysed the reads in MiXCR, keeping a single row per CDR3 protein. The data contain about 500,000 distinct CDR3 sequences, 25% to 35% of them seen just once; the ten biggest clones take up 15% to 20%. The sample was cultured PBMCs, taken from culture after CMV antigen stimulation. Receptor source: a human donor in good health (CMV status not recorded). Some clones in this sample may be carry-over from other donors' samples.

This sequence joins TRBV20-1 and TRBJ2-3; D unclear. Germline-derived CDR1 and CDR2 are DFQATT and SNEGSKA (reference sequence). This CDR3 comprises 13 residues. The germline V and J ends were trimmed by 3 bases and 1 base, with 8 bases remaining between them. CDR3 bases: TGCAGTGCTAGCTCGGCAGGCACAGATACGCAGTATTTT. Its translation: CSASSAGTDTQYF.

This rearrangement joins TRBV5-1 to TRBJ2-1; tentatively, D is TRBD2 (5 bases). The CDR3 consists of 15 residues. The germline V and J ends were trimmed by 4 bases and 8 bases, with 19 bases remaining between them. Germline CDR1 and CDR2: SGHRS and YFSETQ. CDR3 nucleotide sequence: TGCGCCAGCAGCACCGGGATGGGCCTCGACTATGAGCAGTTCTTC. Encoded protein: CASSTGMGLDYEQFF.

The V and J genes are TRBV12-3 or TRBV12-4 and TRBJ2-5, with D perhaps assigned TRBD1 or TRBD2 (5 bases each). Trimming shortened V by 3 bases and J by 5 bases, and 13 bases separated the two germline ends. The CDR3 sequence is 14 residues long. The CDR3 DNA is TGTGCCAGCAGTTTCTTCCAGGGACGGGAGACCCAGTACTTC. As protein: CASSFFQGRETQYF.

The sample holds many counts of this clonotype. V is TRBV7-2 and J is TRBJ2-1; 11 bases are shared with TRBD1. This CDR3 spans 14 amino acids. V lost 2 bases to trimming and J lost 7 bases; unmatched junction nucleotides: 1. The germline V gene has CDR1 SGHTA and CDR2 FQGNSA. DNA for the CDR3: TGTGCCAGCAGCTTACGGGACAGGGGGAATGAGCAGTTCTTC. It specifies CASSLRDRGNEQFF. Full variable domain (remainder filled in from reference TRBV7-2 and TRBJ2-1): GAGVSQSPSNKVTEKGKDVELRCDPISGHTALYWYRQSLGQGLEFLIYFQGNSAPDKSGLPSDRFSAERTGGSVSTLTIQRTQQEDSAVYLCASSLRDRGNEQFFGPGTRLTVL.

CDR3 coding DNA: TGTGCCAGCAGTTACTCGACTAGCGGGAGGAATAAGGGGACCGGGGAGCTGTTTTTT. It yields the protein CASSYSTSGRNKGTGELFF. The chain employs TRBV6-5 and TRBJ2-2, with 13 nucleotides matching TRBD2. CDR1 is MNHEY, CDR2 SVGAGI, per germline. V lost 0 bases to trimming and J lost 5 bases; unmatched junction nucleotides: 9. This CDR3 has 19 amino acids.

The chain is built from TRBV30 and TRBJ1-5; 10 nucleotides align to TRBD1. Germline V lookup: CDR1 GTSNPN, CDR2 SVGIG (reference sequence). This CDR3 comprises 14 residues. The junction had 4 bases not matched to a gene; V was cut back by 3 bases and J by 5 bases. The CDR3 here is CAWSRTGGYQPQHF. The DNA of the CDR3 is TGTGCCTGGAGCCGGACAGGGGGGTATCAGCCCCAGCATTTT.

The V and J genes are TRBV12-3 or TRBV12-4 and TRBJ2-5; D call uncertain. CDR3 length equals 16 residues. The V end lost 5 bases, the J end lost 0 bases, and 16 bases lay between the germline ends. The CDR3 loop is CASSPTEVPDQETQYF. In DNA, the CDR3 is TGTGCCAGCAGTCCCACCGAAGTGCCAGACCAAGAGACCCAGTACTTC.

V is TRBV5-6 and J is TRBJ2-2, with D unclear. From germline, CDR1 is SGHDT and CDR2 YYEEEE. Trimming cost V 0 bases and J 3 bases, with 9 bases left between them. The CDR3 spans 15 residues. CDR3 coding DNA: TGTGCCAGCAGCTTGGGCCTCCCGGACACCGGGGAGCTGTTTTTT. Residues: CASSLGLPDTGELFF. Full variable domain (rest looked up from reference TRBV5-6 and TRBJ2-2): DAGVTQSPTHLIKTRGQQVTLRCSPKSGHDTVSWYQQALGQGPQFIFQYYEEEERQRGNFPDRFSGHQFPNYSSELNVNALLLGDSALYLCASSLGLPDTGELFFGEGSRLTVL.

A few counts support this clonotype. The CDR3, as DNA: TGCGCCAGCAGCCCCTCATACGCTAGCGGGCCCAGGGGAGAGACCCAGTACTTC. Protein product: CASSPSYASGPRGETQYF. This rearrangement joins TRBV4-1 to TRBJ2-5; 8 bases line up with TRBD2. V was pared by 4 bases and J by 4 bases, with 17 bases of the junction left unmatched. This CDR3 has 18 amino acids. Per the germline V gene, CDR1 is MGHRA and CDR2 is YSYEKL.

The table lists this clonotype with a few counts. This CDR3 reads CASSLREADTQYF. As DNA, the CDR3 is TGTGCCAGCAGCCTCCGCGAGGCAGATACGCAGTATTTT. This chain joins TRBV7-2 and TRBJ2-3; D gene uncertain. The germline V gene encodes CDR1 SGHTA and CDR2 FQGNSA. The CDR3 covers 13 residues. Trimming took off 5 bases at V and 4 bases at J, with 10 bases between the two ends.

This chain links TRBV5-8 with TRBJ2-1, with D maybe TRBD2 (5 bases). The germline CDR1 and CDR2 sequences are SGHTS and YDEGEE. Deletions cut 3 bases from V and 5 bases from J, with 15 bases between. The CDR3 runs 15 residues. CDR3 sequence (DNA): TGTGCCAGCAGCTCGTTCAGCGGATACAACAATGAGCAGTTCTTC. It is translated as CASSSFSGYNNEQFF.

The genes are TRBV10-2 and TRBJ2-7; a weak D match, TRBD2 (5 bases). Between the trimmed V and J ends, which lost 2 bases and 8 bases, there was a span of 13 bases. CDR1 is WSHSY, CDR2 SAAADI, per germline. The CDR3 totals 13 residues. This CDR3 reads CASSETSYLKQYF. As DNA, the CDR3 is TGCGCCAGCAGTGAGACTAGTTACCTCAAGCAGTACTTC.

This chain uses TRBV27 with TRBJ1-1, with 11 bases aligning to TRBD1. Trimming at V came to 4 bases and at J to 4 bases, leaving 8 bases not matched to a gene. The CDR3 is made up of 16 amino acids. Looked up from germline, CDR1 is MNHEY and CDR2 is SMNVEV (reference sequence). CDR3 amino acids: CASSYNPGQGGTEAFF. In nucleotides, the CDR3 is TGTGCCAGCAGTTATAACCCGGGACAGGGGGGCACTGAAGCTTTCTTT.

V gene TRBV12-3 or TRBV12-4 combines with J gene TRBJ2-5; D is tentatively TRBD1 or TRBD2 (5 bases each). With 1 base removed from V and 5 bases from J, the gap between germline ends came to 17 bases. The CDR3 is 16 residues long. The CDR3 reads CASSLVVGQGEETQYF. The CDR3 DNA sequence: TGTGCCAGCAGTTTAGTGGTCGGGCAGGGAGAGGAGACCCAGTACTTC.

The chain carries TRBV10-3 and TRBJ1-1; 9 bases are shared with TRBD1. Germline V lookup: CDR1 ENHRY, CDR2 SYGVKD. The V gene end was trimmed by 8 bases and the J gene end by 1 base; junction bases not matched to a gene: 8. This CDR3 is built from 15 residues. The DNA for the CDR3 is TGTGCCATCCGAGACAGGGGGTTGGCGAACACTGAAGCTTTCTTT. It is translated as CAIRDRGLANTEAFF.

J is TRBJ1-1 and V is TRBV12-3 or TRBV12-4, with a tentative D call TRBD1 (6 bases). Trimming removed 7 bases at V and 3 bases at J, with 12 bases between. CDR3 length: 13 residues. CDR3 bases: TGTGCCAGCAAGAACAACAGGGACACTGAAGCTTTCTTT. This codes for CASKNNRDTEAFF.

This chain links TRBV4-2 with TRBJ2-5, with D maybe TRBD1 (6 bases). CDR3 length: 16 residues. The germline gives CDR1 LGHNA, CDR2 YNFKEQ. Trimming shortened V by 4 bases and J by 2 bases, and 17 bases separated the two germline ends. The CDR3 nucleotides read TGTGCCAGCAGCCCTTACACTACAGGACAGCAAGAGACCCAGTACTTC. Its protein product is CASSPYTTGQQETQYF.

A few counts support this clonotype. CDR3 sequence (DNA): TGTGCCAGCAGCCCGGCGAGCGGCACAGATACGCAGTATTTT. It specifies CASSPASGTDTQYF. V gene TRBV7-9 combines with J gene TRBJ2-3; D remains ambiguous. This CDR3 has 14 residues. Germline values: CDR1 SEHNR, CDR2 FQNEAQ (reference sequence). V lost 5 bases and J 1 base, leaving 10 bases between the germline ends.

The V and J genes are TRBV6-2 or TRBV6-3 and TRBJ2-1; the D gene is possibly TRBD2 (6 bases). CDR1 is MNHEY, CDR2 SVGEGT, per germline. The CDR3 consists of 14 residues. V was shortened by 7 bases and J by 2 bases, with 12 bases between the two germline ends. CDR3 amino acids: CASTTGGPYNEQFF. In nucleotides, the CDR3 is TGTGCCAGCACGACCGGGGGACCCTACAATGAGCAGTTCTTC.

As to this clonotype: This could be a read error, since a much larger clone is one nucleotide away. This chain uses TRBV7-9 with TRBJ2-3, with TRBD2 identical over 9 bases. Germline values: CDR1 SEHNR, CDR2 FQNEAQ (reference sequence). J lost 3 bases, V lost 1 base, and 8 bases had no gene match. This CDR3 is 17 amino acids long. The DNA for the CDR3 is TGTGCCAGCAGCTTAGACGGGCTAGCGGGATTTACAGATACGCAGTATTTT. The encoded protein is CASSLDGLAGFTDTQYF. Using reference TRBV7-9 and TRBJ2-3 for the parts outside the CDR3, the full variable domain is DTGVSQNPRHKITKRGQNVTFRCDPISEHNRLYWYRQTLGQGPEFLTYFQNEAQLEKSRLLSDRFSAERPKGSFSTLEIQRTEQGDSAMYLCASSLDGLAGFTDTQYFGPGTRLTVL.

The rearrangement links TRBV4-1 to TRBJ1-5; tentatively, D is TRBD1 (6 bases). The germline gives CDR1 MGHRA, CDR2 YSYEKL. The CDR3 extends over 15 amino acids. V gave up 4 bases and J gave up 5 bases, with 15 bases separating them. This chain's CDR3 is CASSPGTIVDQPQHF. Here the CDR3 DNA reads TGCGCCAGCAGCCCCGGGACAATAGTCGATCAGCCCCAGCATTTT.

CDR3: CASSQSIRGQLTDTQYF. For the CDR3, the DNA is TGCGCCAGCAGTCAATCTATCCGGGGGCAGCTGACAGATACGCAGTATTTT. V gene TRBV23-1 combines with J gene TRBJ2-3, with D perhaps being TRBD1 or TRBD2 (6 bases each). TRBV23-1 is annotated as an ORF whose role is uncertain. The CDR3 extends over 17 amino acids. V lost 0 bases and J 3 bases, leaving 16 bases between the germline ends.

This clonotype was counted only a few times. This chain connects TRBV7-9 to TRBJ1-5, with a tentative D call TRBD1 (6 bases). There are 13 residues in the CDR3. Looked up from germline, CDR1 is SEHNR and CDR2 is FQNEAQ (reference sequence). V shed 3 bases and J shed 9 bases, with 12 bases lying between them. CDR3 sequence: CASSFTGPRPQHF. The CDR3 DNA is TGTGCCAGCAGCTTTACAGGGCCTCGGCCCCAGCATTTT.

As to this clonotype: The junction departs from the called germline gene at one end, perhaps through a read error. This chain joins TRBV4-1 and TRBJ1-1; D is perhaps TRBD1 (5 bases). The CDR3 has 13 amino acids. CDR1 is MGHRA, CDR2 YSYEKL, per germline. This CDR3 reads CASSGTLGVEAFF. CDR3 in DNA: TGTGCCAGCAGCGGGACTCTAGGCGTCGAAGCTTTCTTT.

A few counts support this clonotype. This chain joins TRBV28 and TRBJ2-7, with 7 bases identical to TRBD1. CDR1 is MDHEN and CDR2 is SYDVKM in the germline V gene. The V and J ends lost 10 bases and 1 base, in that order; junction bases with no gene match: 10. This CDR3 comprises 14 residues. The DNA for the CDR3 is TGTGCCATTGAACCCGGGACAGCGTCCTACGAGCAGTACTTC. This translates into CAIEPGTASYEQYF.

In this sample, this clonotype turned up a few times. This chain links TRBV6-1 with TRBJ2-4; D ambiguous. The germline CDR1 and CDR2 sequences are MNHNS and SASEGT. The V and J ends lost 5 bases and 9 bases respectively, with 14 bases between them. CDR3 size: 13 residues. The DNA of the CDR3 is TGTGCCAGCAGTTCCCCCGGCGTCCCCATTCAGTACTTC. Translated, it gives CASSSPGVPIQYF.

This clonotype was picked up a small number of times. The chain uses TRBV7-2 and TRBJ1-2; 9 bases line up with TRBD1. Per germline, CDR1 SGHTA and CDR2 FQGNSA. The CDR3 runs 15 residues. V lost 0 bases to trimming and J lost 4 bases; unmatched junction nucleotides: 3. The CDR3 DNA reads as TGTGCCAGCAGCTTAGCCCTGGACAGGGGCTATGGCTACACCTTC. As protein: CASSLALDRGYGYTF.

The CDR3 DNA is TGTGCCAGCAGCGCCGGGACAGGGGGCCGGGAGACCCAGTACTTC. It is translated as CASSAGTGGRETQYF. The genes are TRBV5-8 and TRBJ2-5; TRBD1 agrees at 12 bases. The J segment lost 5 bases and the V segment lost 4 bases, leaving 6 bases of the junction unmatched. Germline V gene lookup returns CDR1 SGHTS and CDR2 YDEGEE. The CDR3 has 15 amino acids.

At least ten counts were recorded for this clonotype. CDR3 residues: CASSPLPDQETQYF. DNA for the CDR3: TGTGCCAGCAGCCCGTTACCGGACCAAGAGACCCAGTACTTC. The rearrangement joins TRBV12-3 or TRBV12-4 to TRBJ2-5, with D hard to call. The CDR3 spans 14 residues. Trimming removed 6 bases at V and 0 bases at J, with 11 bases between.

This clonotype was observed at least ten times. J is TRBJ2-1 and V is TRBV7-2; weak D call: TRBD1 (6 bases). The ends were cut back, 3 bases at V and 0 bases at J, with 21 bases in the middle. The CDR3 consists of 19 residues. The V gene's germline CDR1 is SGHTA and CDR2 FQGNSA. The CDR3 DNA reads TGTGCCAGCAGCTTTACAGGGCCAGCGGATGGCTTCTCCTACAATGAGCAGTTCTTC. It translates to CASSFTGPADGFSYNEQFF.